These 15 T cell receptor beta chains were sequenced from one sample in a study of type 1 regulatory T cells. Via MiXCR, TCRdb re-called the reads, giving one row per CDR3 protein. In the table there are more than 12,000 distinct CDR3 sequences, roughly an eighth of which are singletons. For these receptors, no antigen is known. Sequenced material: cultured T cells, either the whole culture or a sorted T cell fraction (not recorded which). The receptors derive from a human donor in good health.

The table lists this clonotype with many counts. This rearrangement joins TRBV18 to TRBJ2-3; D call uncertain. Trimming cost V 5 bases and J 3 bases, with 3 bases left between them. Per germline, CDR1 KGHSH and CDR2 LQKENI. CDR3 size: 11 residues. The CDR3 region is CASSATDTQYF. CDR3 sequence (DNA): TGTGCCAGCTCAGCAACAGATACGCAGTATTTT.

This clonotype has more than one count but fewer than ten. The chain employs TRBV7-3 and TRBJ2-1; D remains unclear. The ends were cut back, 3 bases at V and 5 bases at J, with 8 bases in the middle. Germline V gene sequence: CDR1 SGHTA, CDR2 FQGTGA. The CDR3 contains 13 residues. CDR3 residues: CASSLSVNNEQFF. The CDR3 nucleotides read TGTGCCAGCAGCTTGAGCGTTAACAATGAGCAGTTCTTC. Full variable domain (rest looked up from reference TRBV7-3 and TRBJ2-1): GAGVSQTPSNKVTEKGKYVELRCDPISGHTALYWYRQSLGQGPEFLIYFQGTGAADDSGLPNDRFFAVRPEGSVSTLKIQRTERGDSAVYLCASSLSVNNEQFFGPGTRLTVL.

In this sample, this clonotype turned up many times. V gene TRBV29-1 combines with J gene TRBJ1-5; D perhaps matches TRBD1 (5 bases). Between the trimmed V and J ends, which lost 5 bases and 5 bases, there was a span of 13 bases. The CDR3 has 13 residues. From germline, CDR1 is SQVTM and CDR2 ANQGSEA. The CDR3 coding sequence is TGCAGCGTTAGACAGTCATTCTATCAGCCCCAGCATTTT. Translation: CSVRQSFYQPQHF.

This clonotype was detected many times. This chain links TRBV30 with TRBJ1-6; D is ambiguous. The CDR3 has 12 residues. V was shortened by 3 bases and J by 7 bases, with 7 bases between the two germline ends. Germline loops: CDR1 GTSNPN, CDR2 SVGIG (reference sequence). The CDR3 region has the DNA TGTGCCTGGAGGCTTCGGAATTCACCCCTCCACTTT. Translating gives CAWRLRNSPLHF.

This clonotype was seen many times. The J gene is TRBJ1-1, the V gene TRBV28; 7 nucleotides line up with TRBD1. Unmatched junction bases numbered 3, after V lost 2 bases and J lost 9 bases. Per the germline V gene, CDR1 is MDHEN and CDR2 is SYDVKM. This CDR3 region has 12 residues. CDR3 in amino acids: CASSLRQGKAFF. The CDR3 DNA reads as TGTGCCAGCAGTTTACGACAGGGCAAAGCTTTCTTT. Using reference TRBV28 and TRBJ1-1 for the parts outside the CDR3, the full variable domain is DVKVTQSSRYLVKRTGEKVFLECVQDMDHENMFWYRQDPGLGLRLIYFSYDVKMKEKGDIPEGYSVSREKKERFSLILESASTNQTSMYLCASSLRQGKAFFGQGTRLTVV.

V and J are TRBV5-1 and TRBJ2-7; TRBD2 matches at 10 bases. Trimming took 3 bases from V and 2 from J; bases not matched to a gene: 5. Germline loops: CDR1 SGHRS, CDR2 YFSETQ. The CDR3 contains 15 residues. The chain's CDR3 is CASSWTSGGAYEQYF. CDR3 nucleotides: TGCGCCAGCAGCTGGACTAGCGGTGGGGCCTACGAGCAGTACTTC.

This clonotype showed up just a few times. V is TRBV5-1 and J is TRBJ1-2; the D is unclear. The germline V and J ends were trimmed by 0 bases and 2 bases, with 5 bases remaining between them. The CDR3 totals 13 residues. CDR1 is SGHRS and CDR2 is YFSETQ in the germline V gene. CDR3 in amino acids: CASSLDKNYGYTF. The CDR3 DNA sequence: TGCGCCAGCAGCTTGGACAAAAACTATGGCTACACCTTC.

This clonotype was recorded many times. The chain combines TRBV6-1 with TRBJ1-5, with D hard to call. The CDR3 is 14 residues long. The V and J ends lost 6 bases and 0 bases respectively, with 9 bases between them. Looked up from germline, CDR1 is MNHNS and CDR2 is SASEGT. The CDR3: CASRSGDSNQPQHF. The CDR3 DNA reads TGTGCCAGCAGGAGCGGAGATAGCAATCAGCCCCAGCATTTT.

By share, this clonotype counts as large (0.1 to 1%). The CDR3 region has the DNA TGTGCCAGTCTTTCGTGGGGGGCCGGGGATCAGCCCCAGCATTTT. It encodes CASLSWGAGDQPQHF. The V gene is TRBV12-3 or TRBV12-4, the J gene TRBJ1-5; a possible D gene is TRBD1 (6 bases). V lost 9 bases and J lost 5, with 20 bases in between. This CDR3 contains 15 residues.

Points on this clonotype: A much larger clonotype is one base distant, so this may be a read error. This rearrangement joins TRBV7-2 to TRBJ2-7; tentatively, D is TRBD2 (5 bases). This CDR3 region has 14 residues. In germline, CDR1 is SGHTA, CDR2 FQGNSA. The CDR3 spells CASSLAGALYEQHF. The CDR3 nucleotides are TGTGCCAGCAGCTTAGCGGGAGCTTTGTACGAGCAGCACTTC.

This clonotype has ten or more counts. Here the CDR3 DNA reads TGTGCCAGCTCTTCCCAGATTGGCTACGAGCAGTACTTC. Amino acid sequence: CASSSQIGYEQYF. The chain uses TRBV18 and TRBJ2-7, with D unclear. The CDR3 loop spans 13 amino acids. Germline V lookup: CDR1 KGHSH, CDR2 LQKENI. Deletions cut 6 bases from V and 3 bases from J, with 12 bases between.

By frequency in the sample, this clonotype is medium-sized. The CDR3 region is CASTTPRTSGGGYTF. DNA of the CDR3: TGTGCCAGCACGACACCGCGGACATCCGGTGGTGGCTACACCTTC. The genes are TRBV6-2 or TRBV6-3 and TRBJ1-2; maybe TRBD1 (5 bases). With 7 bases removed from V and 7 bases from J, the gap between germline ends came to 22 bases. Per germline, CDR1 MNHEY and CDR2 SVGEGT. CDR3 size: 15 residues.

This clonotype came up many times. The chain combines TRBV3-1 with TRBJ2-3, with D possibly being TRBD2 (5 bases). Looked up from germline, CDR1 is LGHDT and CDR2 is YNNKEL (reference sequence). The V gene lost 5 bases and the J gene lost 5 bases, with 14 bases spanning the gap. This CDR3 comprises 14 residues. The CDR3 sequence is CASSSPRGIDTQYF. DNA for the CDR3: TGTGCCAGCAGCAGCCCACGGGGTATAGATACGCAGTATTTT.

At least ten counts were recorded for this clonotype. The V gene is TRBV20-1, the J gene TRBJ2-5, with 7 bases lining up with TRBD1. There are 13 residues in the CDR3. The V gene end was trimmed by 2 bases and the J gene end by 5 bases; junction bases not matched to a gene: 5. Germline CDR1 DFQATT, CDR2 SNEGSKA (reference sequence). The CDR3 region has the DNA TGCAGTGCTAGACAAGGGGGCAGGGAGACCCAGTACTTC. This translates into CSARQGGRETQYF.

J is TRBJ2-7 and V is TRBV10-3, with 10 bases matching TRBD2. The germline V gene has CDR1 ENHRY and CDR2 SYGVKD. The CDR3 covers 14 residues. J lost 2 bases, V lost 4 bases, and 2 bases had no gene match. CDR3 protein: CAISGTSGPYEQYF. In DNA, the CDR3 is TGTGCCATCAGTGGGACTAGCGGACCCTACGAGCAGTACTTC.